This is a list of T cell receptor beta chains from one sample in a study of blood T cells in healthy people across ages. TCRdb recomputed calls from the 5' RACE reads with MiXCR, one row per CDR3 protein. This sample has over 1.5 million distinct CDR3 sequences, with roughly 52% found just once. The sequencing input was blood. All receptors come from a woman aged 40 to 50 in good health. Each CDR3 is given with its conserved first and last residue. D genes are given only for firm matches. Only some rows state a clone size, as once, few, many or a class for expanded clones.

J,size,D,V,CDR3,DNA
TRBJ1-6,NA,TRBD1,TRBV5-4,CASSLDTGEDSPLHF,TGTGCCAGCAGCTTGGATACAGGGGAGGATTCACCCCTCCACTTT
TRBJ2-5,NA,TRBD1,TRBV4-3,CASSPAKKGAPNTMGTQYF,TGCGCCAGCAGCCCAGCAAAAAAGGGGGCCCCCAATACGATGGGGACCCAGTACTTC
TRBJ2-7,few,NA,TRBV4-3,CASSQDDTYEQYF,TGCGCCAGCAGCCAAGACGATACCTACGAGCAGTACTTC
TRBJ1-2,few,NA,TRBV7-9,CASSLLTAGGYTF,TGTGCCAGCAGCTTGCTGACAGCGGGCGGCTACACCTTC
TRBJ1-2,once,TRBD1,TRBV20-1,CSARDPTGDSYGYTF,TGCAGTGCTAGAGATCCTACAGGGGATTCCTATGGCTACACCTTC
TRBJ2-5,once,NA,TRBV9,CASSVAIADVRTQYF,TGTGCCAGCAGCGTAGCGATAGCGGACGTCAGGACCCAGTACTTC
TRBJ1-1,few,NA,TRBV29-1,CSVNRDVGTEAFF,TGCAGCGTTAACCGGGACGTTGGCACTGAAGCTTTCTTT
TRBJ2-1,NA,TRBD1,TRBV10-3,CAISPGQTHNEQFF,TGTGCCATCAGCCCGGGACAGACCCACAATGAGCAGTTCTTC
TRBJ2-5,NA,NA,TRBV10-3,CAISGLRDSNGETQYF,TGTGCCATCAGTGGTCTTCGGGACTCCAACGGGGAGACCCAGTACTTC
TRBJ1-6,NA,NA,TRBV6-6,CASSNQGGRNSPLHF,TGTGCCAGCAGTAATCAGGGAGGTCGAAATTCACCCCTCCACTTT
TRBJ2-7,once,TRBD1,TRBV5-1,CASSVRTGAYEQYF,TGCGCCAGCAGCGTGCGGACAGGGGCCTACGAGCAGTACTTC
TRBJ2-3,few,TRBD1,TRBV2,CASSYDRASTDTQYF,TGTGCCAGCAGTTACGACAGGGCCAGCACAGATACGCAGTATTTT
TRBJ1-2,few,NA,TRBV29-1,CSVEGFRGYTF,TGCAGCGTTGAAGGGTTTCGGGGCTACACCTTC
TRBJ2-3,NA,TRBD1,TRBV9,CASSVELTGQPTYTQYF,TGTGCCAGCAGCGTAGAATTAACGGGACAGCCTACGTATACGCAGTATTTT
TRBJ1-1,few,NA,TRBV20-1,CSGHDGDMNTEAFF,TGCAGTGGGCACGATGGGGACATGAACACTGAAGCTTTCTTT
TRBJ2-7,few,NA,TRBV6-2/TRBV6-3,CASPAQYEQYF,TGTGCCAGCCCAGCTCAGTACGAGCAGTACTTC
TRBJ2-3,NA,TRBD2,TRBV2,CASSEPGLAGTDTQYF,TGTGCCAGCAGTGAACCAGGACTAGCTGGCACAGATACGCAGTATTTT